A single T cell receptor (beta chain) is shown here with its context. This entry belongs to a study of shared clonotypes between healthy human individuals. Trimming took 0 bases from V and 7 from J; bases not matched to a gene: 7. The CDR3 extends over 16 amino acids. Germline loops: CDR1 SGHRS, CDR2 YFSETQ. The data were produced by immunoSEQ multiplex PCR, yet TCRdb's version contains in-frame clones alone and is incomplete. Of 190,000 or so clones listed, 65% to 70% are singletons. The receptor comes from a man aged 25-40 years in good health. Sequenced sample: memory CD4+ T cells sorted from blood. Described subset: CD45RA-negative fraction. The chain employs TRBV5-1 and TRBJ2-1, with 10 bases that match TRBD2. This CDR3 is CASSLEPGLAWNEQFF. In DNA, the CDR3 is TGCGCCAGCAGCTTGGAGCCGGGACTAGCGTGGAATGAGCAGTTCTTC.